This is a list of T cell receptor beta chains from one sample in a study of T cell repertoires in cytomegalovirus infection. TCRdb ran MiXCR on the reads and lists one entry per CDR3 protein. The repertoire holds 100,000 to 150,000 distinct CDR3 sequences, with more than 30% as singletons. Antigens of these TCRs are unknown. The material sequenced was CD8+ T cells from cultured PBMCs, taken from culture after CMV antigen stimulation. All receptors derive from a human donor in good health (CMV status not recorded). Some clones in this sample may be carry-over from other donors' samples. CDR3s leave out the opening cysteine and the closing phenylalanine or tryptophan. The D gene is left open where the match is weak.

v_call: TRBV11-2; j_call: TRBJ2-1; d_call: -; cdr3_aa: ASSLIWVSYNEQF
v_call: TRBV12-3/TRBV12-4; j_call: TRBJ1-5; d_call: -; cdr3_aa: ASRRGGRVGPQH
v_call: TRBV27; j_call: TRBJ2-7; d_call: -; cdr3_aa: ASSLSRGTYEQY
v_call: TRBV15; j_call: TRBJ1-6; d_call: -; cdr3_aa: ATSKQMGNNSPLH
v_call: TRBV7-9; j_call: TRBJ1-1; d_call: -; cdr3_aa: ASSLAQVATEAF
v_call: TRBV7-9; j_call: TRBJ2-1; d_call: TRBD2; cdr3_aa: ASSLEGLALNEQF
v_call: TRBV27; j_call: TRBJ2-7; d_call: TRBD1; cdr3_aa: ASSSPLTGTGASYEQY
v_call: TRBV7-2; j_call: TRBJ2-6; d_call: TRBD1; cdr3_aa: ASSPFFGTAYSGANVLT
v_call: TRBV20-1; j_call: TRBJ2-5; d_call: -; cdr3_aa: SARRALGQQETQY
v_call: TRBV7-6; j_call: TRBJ2-2; d_call: -; cdr3_aa: ASSLGPSGSTGELF
v_call: TRBV4-1; j_call: TRBJ2-1; d_call: -; cdr3_aa: ASSQADRGSYNEQF
v_call: TRBV12-3/TRBV12-4; j_call: TRBJ2-2; d_call: -; cdr3_aa: ASSLDVGGPDTGELF
v_call: TRBV7-6; j_call: TRBJ2-3; d_call: -; cdr3_aa: ASSPGAVYGTDTQY
v_call: TRBV7-6; j_call: TRBJ2-3; d_call: TRBD2; cdr3_aa: ASSLALLAGEADTQY
v_call: TRBV19; j_call: TRBJ2-1; d_call: -; cdr3_aa: ASNNLVLGVSYNEQF